This T cell receptor beta chain was recovered during a study of blood T cell repertoires in COVID-19. Overall study context: From T cells, B-cell-depleted T cells, or PBMCs came the material, which was cDNA or gDNA.

Germline lookup yields CDR1 SGDLS and CDR2 YYNGEE. V lost 10 bases, J lost 4 bases, and 15 bases lay in between. CDR3 length equals 13 residues. Authors' analysis steps: From reference gene primer amplification, estimates of nucleated cell counts were derived. Profiled with immunoSEQ multiplex PCR; TCRdb holds only in-frame clones, not every one. V, J and clone size are those of that table, while D and trimming were read from the DNA. The sample records approximately 100,000 clones, almost 95% being singletons. Specimen: peripheral blood. The TCR was taken from a man aged 50 or older with active COVID-19. This rearrangement joins TRBV9 to TRBJ2-1; maybe TRBD1 (6 bases). The CDR3 nucleotides are TGTGCCTCGGAAGGTGGGACATACAATGAGCAGTTCTTC. Translation: CASEGGTYNEQFF.